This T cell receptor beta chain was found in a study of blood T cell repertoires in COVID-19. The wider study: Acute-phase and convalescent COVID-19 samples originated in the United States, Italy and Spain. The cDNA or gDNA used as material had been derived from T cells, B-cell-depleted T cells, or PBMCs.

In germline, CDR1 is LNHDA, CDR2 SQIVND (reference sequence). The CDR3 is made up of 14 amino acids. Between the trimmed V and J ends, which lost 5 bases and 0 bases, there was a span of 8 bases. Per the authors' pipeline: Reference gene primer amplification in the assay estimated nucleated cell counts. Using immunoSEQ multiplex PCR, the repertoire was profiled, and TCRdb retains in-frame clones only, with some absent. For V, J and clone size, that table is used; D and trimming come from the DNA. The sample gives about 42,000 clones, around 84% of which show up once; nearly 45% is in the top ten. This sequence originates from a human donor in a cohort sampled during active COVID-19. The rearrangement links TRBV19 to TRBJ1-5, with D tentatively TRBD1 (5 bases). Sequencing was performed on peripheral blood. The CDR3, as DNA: TGTGCCAGTAGTCATCAGGGTAGCAATCAGCCCCAGCATTTT. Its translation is CASSHQGSNQPQHF.